This T cell receptor beta chain was identified during a study of T cells in Graves' hyperthyroidism and ophthalmopathy. There were TCR beta CDR3 regions amplified from RNA transcripts. The HTBI primer set served for first-round RT-PCR of the TCR CDR3. TCRdb fed the multiplex PCR reads into MiXCR, producing one record per CDR3 protein. Here the sample spans fewer than 450,000 distinct CDR3 sequences, about 17% being singletons. From germline, CDR1 is LNHDA and CDR2 SQIVND (reference sequence). CDR3 length: 16 amino acids. The V end lost 3 bases, the J end lost 2 bases, and 13 bases lay between the germline ends. This clonotype was observed at least ten times.

The chain has TRBV19 and TRBJ1-4, with D tentatively TRBD1 (5 bases). The sequenced sample was blood. The receptor was isolated from a woman under 40 with Graves' hyperthyroidism that later progressed to Graves' ophthalmopathy. The CDR3 DNA is TGTGCCAGTAGTATGGGAAGGGGCTTTACTAATGAAAAACTGTTTTTT. As protein: CASSMGRGFTNEKLFF.